The rows below give T cell receptor beta chains drawn from one sample of a study of CD8+CD57+ T cells in acquired aplastic anemia. TCRdb reanalysed the reads using MiXCR and keeps one entry per CDR3 protein. Of some 150,000 distinct CDR3 sequences detected, around 41% appear once; the ten largest clones hold roughly 8.9%. The sequencing sample was made of sorted CD4+, CD8+, or CD8+CD57+ T cells (not recorded which) from PBMCs. The origin of the receptors is a human donor in good health, serving as a control. The CDR3 runs from the conserved cysteine through the conserved F or W. D genes are given only for firm matches. Not every row has a clone size; where given, it reads once, few, many or a size class.

d_call: NA; clone_size: many; j_call: TRBJ1-2; v_call: TRBV5-1; cdr3_nt: TGCGCCAGCAGCCCCGGGGCGGTCTATGGCTACACCTTC; cdr3_aa: CASSPGAVYGYTF
d_call: TRBD1; clone_size: many; j_call: TRBJ2-7; v_call: TRBV20-1; cdr3_nt: TGCAGTGCTAGCCGACAGGGATCACTCGAGCAGTACTTC; cdr3_aa: CSASRQGSLEQYF
d_call: NA; clone_size: NA; j_call: TRBJ2-5; v_call: TRBV3-1; cdr3_nt: TGTGCCAGCAGCCAAGATTCCTCGCACGATCAAGAGACCCAGTACTTC; cdr3_aa: CASSQDSSHDQETQYF
d_call: NA; clone_size: once; j_call: TRBJ1-2; v_call: TRBV29-1; cdr3_nt: TGCAGCGTTGAGACAGGCCTCGTTTGGACCTTC; cdr3_aa: CSVETGLVWTF
d_call: NA; clone_size: NA; j_call: TRBJ1-1; v_call: TRBV9; cdr3_nt: TGTGCCAGCAGCGTAGCAGGGCAGTTGAACACTGAAGCTTTCTTT; cdr3_aa: CASSVAGQLNTEAFF
d_call: NA; clone_size: NA; j_call: TRBJ1-1; v_call: TRBV30; cdr3_nt: TGTGCCTGGGCCTCGTCGGAAAGAAAAGCTTTCTTT; cdr3_aa: CAWASSERKAFF
d_call: TRBD2; clone_size: many; j_call: TRBJ2-7; v_call: TRBV7-2; cdr3_nt: TGTGCCAGCAGCTTAGTACCTACTAGCGGCTACGAGCAGTACTTC; cdr3_aa: CASSLVPTSGYEQYF
d_call: TRBD1; clone_size: NA; j_call: TRBJ1-2; v_call: TRBV6-5; cdr3_nt: TGTGCCAGCAATTACTCATCCGGGACAGGGAACAATGGCTACACCTTC; cdr3_aa: CASNYSSGTGNNGYTF
d_call: TRBD1; clone_size: few; j_call: TRBJ1-2; v_call: TRBV10-3; cdr3_nt: TGTGCCACCAGACAGGGAGGAGGTTACACCTTC; cdr3_aa: CATRQGGGYTF
d_call: NA; clone_size: NA; j_call: TRBJ1-1; v_call: TRBV4-1; cdr3_nt: TGCGCCAGCAGCCCCTCTCGGGGAGGTCAAGCTTTCTTT; cdr3_aa: CASSPSRGGQAFF
d_call: NA; clone_size: many; j_call: TRBJ2-2; v_call: TRBV24-1; cdr3_nt: TGTGCCACCAGACGGGGGAGCACCGGGGAGCTGTTTTTT; cdr3_aa: CATRRGSTGELFF
d_call: NA; clone_size: many; j_call: TRBJ1-1; v_call: TRBV6-1; cdr3_nt: TGTGCCAGCTCGCGCGAGGGTTACACTGAAGCTTTCTTT; cdr3_aa: CASSREGYTEAFF
d_call: NA; clone_size: NA; j_call: TRBJ1-6; v_call: TRBV15; cdr3_nt: TGTGCCACCAGCAGCGAAGGGGCTAGCTCACCCCTCCACTTT; cdr3_aa: CATSSEGASSPLHF
d_call: TRBD1; clone_size: many; j_call: TRBJ1-3; v_call: TRBV5-1; cdr3_nt: TGCGCCAGCAGCTCGGGACAGGGGAATGCTGGAAACACCATATATTTT; cdr3_aa: CASSSGQGNAGNTIYF
d_call: TRBD2; clone_size: NA; j_call: TRBJ2-1; v_call: TRBV24-1; cdr3_nt: TGTGCCACCAGTGGCGGGGGGGCCTCCTACAATGAGCAGTTCTTC; cdr3_aa: CATSGGGASYNEQFF
d_call: TRBD1; clone_size: many; j_call: TRBJ1-2; v_call: TRBV2; cdr3_nt: TGTGCCAGCAGTGAAGAGGGGGCAGGCTATGGCTACACCTTC; cdr3_aa: CASSEEGAGYGYTF
d_call: NA; clone_size: NA; j_call: TRBJ2-7; v_call: TRBV7-2; cdr3_nt: TGTGCCAGCAGTAAAGATGCGACATTAGGCTGCGAGCAGTACTTC; cdr3_aa: CASSKDATLGCEQYF
d_call: NA; clone_size: many; j_call: TRBJ2-1; v_call: TRBV6-5; cdr3_nt: TGTGCCAGCAGTTACGGGGGTTCCGCCTACAATGAGCAGTTCTTC; cdr3_aa: CASSYGGSAYNEQFF
d_call: NA; clone_size: many; j_call: TRBJ2-5; v_call: TRBV7-6; cdr3_nt: TGTGCCAGCAGCTTAGCGTTCACAGGGGAGACCCAGTACTTC; cdr3_aa: CASSLAFTGETQYF
d_call: NA; clone_size: NA; j_call: TRBJ2-1; v_call: TRBV5-4; cdr3_nt: TGTGCTATGGTGGGGGGCTATGAGCAGTTCTTC; cdr3_aa: CAMVGGYEQFF
d_call: NA; clone_size: few; j_call: TRBJ1-5; v_call: TRBV30; cdr3_nt: TGTGCCTGGAGTGTAGGGGGAACTAGCAATCAGCCCCAGCATTTT; cdr3_aa: CAWSVGGTSNQPQHF
d_call: TRBD2; clone_size: NA; j_call: TRBJ2-3; v_call: TRBV9; cdr3_nt: TGTGCCAGCAGTGGACGGACTAGCGGGAGGACAGATACGCAGTATTTT; cdr3_aa: CASSGRTSGRTDTQYF
d_call: NA; clone_size: few; j_call: TRBJ2-2; v_call: TRBV25-1; cdr3_nt: TGTGCCAGCAGTGATCTGGAGGGGTACACCGGGGAGCTGTTTTTT; cdr3_aa: CASSDLEGYTGELFF
d_call: NA; clone_size: NA; j_call: TRBJ2-5; v_call: TRBV9; cdr3_nt: TGTGCCAGCAGCACTACAGGCCATGAGACCCAGTACTTC; cdr3_aa: CASSTTGHETQYF
d_call: NA; clone_size: many; j_call: TRBJ2-1; v_call: TRBV10-3; cdr3_nt: TGTGCCATCACCAGGGACGTCGCAAATGAGCAGTTCTTC; cdr3_aa: CAITRDVANEQFF
d_call: TRBD2; clone_size: many; j_call: TRBJ2-1; v_call: TRBV7-2; cdr3_nt: TGTGCCAGCAGCCTGGGGACTAGCGGGAAACGGGGGCAGTTCTTC; cdr3_aa: CASSLGTSGKRGQFF
d_call: NA; clone_size: many; j_call: TRBJ2-2; v_call: TRBV20-1; cdr3_nt: TGCAGTGCTAGACCCCGGGGGAGTCACACCGGGGAGCTGTTTTTT; cdr3_aa: CSARPRGSHTGELFF
d_call: NA; clone_size: many; j_call: TRBJ2-2; v_call: TRBV10-3; cdr3_nt: TGTGCCATCAGTGAAAGGCCCCAGTCGGACGGGGAGCTGTTTTTT; cdr3_aa: CAISERPQSDGELFF
d_call: NA; clone_size: NA; j_call: TRBJ2-7; v_call: TRBV2; cdr3_nt: TGTGCCAGCAGGACCACTGACGAGCAGTACTTC; cdr3_aa: CASRTTDEQYF
d_call: TRBD2; clone_size: many; j_call: TRBJ2-3; v_call: TRBV9; cdr3_nt: TGTGCCAGCAGCGTAGGACTAGCGGGCACAGATACGCAGTATTTT; cdr3_aa: CASSVGLAGTDTQYF
d_call: TRBD1; clone_size: NA; j_call: TRBJ1-5; v_call: TRBV25-1; cdr3_nt: TGTGCCAGCAATGACCAATCGGGACAGGGAAATAGCAATCAGCCCCAGCATTTT; cdr3_aa: CASNDQSGQGNSNQPQHF
d_call: TRBD2; clone_size: NA; j_call: TRBJ2-5; v_call: TRBV7-6; cdr3_nt: TGTGCCAGCAGCTCCAGACTAGCGGGTACGGAGACCCAGTACTTC; cdr3_aa: CASSSRLAGTETQYF
d_call: TRBD2; clone_size: NA; j_call: TRBJ2-7; v_call: TRBV3-1; cdr3_nt: TGTGCCAGCAGCCAGTCTAGCGGGAACTCCGGGCAGTACTTC; cdr3_aa: CASSQSSGNSGQYF
d_call: NA; clone_size: many; j_call: TRBJ1-1; v_call: TRBV20-1; cdr3_nt: TGCAGTGCTATCCCCCTTCAAACAGGGTCTGAAGCTTTCTTT; cdr3_aa: CSAIPLQTGSEAFF
d_call: TRBD2; clone_size: NA; j_call: TRBJ2-7; v_call: TRBV19; cdr3_nt: TGTGCCAGCAGTTGGGCGGGGGGCTCCTACGAGCAGTACTTC; cdr3_aa: CASSWAGGSYEQYF
d_call: NA; clone_size: medium-sized; j_call: TRBJ1-6; v_call: TRBV25-1; cdr3_nt: TGTGCCAGCCAGGGCCACTTCGGCTCACCCCTCCACTTT; cdr3_aa: CASQGHFGSPLHF
d_call: NA; clone_size: NA; j_call: TRBJ2-3; v_call: TRBV24-1; cdr3_nt: TGTGCCACCGGGGTTGCAGATACGCAGTATTTT; cdr3_aa: CATGVADTQYF
d_call: NA; clone_size: NA; j_call: TRBJ2-1; v_call: TRBV5-1; cdr3_nt: TGCGCCAGCAGCGCTCTAGTTGACGATGAGCAGTTCTTC; cdr3_aa: CASSALVDDEQFF
d_call: NA; clone_size: NA; j_call: TRBJ1-1; v_call: TRBV19; cdr3_nt: TGTGCCAGTGCGGAGCGAGCTACGACTGAAGCTTTCTTT; cdr3_aa: CASAERATTEAFF
d_call: NA; clone_size: many; j_call: TRBJ1-2; v_call: TRBV7-9; cdr3_nt: TGTGCCAGCAGCCCAACAGGGTTCGACTATGGCTACACCTTC; cdr3_aa: CASSPTGFDYGYTF
d_call: TRBD2; clone_size: NA; j_call: TRBJ2-1; v_call: TRBV7-6; cdr3_nt: TGTGCCAGCAGCTTAGTATATGGAGAGCTAGCGGGTGGGGAAGGAGAGCAGTTCTTC; cdr3_aa: CASSLVYGELAGGEGEQFF
d_call: NA; clone_size: NA; j_call: TRBJ2-5; v_call: TRBV7-6; cdr3_nt: TGTGCCAGCAGCGACCCCAGGGATGAGCGGACACAAGAGACCCAGTACTTC; cdr3_aa: CASSDPRDERTQETQYF
d_call: TRBD1; clone_size: NA; j_call: TRBJ1-2; v_call: TRBV29-1; cdr3_nt: TGCAGCGTTGGGGACAGTCAGAACTATGGCTACACCTTC; cdr3_aa: CSVGDSQNYGYTF
d_call: TRBD1; clone_size: NA; j_call: TRBJ2-5; v_call: TRBV30; cdr3_nt: TGTGCCTGGAGTGTGGGACAGGGCTGGGGGGGCCAGTACTTC; cdr3_aa: CAWSVGQGWGGQYF
d_call: NA; clone_size: NA; j_call: TRBJ1-1; v_call: TRBV16; cdr3_nt: TGTGCCAGCAGCCACTCGACAGGCCTGAACACTGAAGCTTTCTTT; cdr3_aa: CASSHSTGLNTEAFF
d_call: NA; clone_size: many; j_call: TRBJ2-5; v_call: TRBV9; cdr3_nt: TGTGCCAGCAGCCTCGGCGGGTCTCCCGAGGGCCAGTACTTC; cdr3_aa: CASSLGGSPEGQYF
d_call: TRBD1; clone_size: many; j_call: TRBJ2-2; v_call: TRBV5-1; cdr3_nt: TGCGCCAGCAGCGGGGGACAGGGAGTGGGCACCGGGGAGCTGTTTTTT; cdr3_aa: CASSGGQGVGTGELFF
d_call: TRBD1; clone_size: once; j_call: TRBJ1-2; v_call: TRBV6-1; cdr3_nt: TGTGCCAGCAGTACGAGACGGGACAGGGGATATGGCTACACCTTC; cdr3_aa: CASSTRRDRGYGYTF
d_call: NA; clone_size: NA; j_call: TRBJ1-2; v_call: TRBV24-1; cdr3_nt: TGTGCCACCAGTGTTGATTGGACTTCTGGCTACACCTTC; cdr3_aa: CATSVDWTSGYTF
d_call: NA; clone_size: NA; j_call: TRBJ2-2; v_call: TRBV5-1; cdr3_nt: TGCGCCAGCAGCTTGGTCTCGACGAGGAACACCGGGGAGCTGTTTTTT; cdr3_aa: CASSLVSTRNTGELFF
d_call: NA; clone_size: once; j_call: TRBJ1-5; v_call: TRBV10-3; cdr3_nt: TGTGCCATCAGTGAGCAGGGTCTGGGCCAGCCCCAGCATTTT; cdr3_aa: CAISEQGLGQPQHF
d_call: NA; clone_size: once; j_call: TRBJ1-2; v_call: TRBV7-9; cdr3_nt: TGTGCCAGCAGCTTAGATGTGGGTGGCTACACCTTC; cdr3_aa: CASSLDVGGYTF
d_call: TRBD2; clone_size: many; j_call: TRBJ2-1; v_call: TRBV12-3/TRBV12-4; cdr3_nt: TGTGCCAGCAGTCGACTAGCGGAATACAATGAGCAGTTCTTC; cdr3_aa: CASSRLAEYNEQFF
d_call: NA; clone_size: once; j_call: TRBJ2-7; v_call: TRBV2; cdr3_nt: TGTGCCAGCAGCGTGGGCCTTAGCACCGAGCAGTACTTC; cdr3_aa: CASSVGLSTEQYF